The 2 T cell receptor beta chains below were found in one sample sequenced in a study of T cell repertoires in aging, cancer and after chemotherapy. TRB rearrangements spanning V, D and J were amplified using mixed TRB-A/B primers. TCRdb re-called the multiplex PCR reads through MiXCR, storing one row per CDR3 protein. Among a few thousand distinct CDR3 sequences listed, around a quarter were seen once. Peripheral blood genomic DNA, not sorted cells or RNA, was the template. The sample consisted of blood. Every receptor here comes from a human donor in good health. The donor label of this sample is uncertain.

The chain recombines TRBV6-2 or TRBV6-3 with TRBJ2-7; TRBD2 matches at 13 bases. This CDR3 contains 14 residues. Germline V lookup: CDR1 MNHEY, CDR2 SVGEGT. With 6 bases clipped from V and 7 bases from J, the junction kept 6 bases outside the gene matches. The CDR3: CASRDPGLAGEQYF. Here the CDR3 DNA reads TGTGCCAGCAGGGATCCGGGACTAGCGGGAGAGCAGTACTTC.

CDR3 amino acids: CASSIRSSGGAAYNEQFF. In DNA, the CDR3 is TGTGCCAGTAGTATACGGTCCAGCGGGGGGGCTGCATACAATGAGCAGTTCTTC. The chain recombines TRBV19 with TRBJ2-1, with 10 bases aligning to TRBD2. This CDR3 contains 18 residues. The V gene end was trimmed by 2 bases and the J gene end by 4 bases; junction bases not matched to a gene: 11. Germline CDR1 reads LNHDA; CDR2 reads SQIVND (reference sequence).